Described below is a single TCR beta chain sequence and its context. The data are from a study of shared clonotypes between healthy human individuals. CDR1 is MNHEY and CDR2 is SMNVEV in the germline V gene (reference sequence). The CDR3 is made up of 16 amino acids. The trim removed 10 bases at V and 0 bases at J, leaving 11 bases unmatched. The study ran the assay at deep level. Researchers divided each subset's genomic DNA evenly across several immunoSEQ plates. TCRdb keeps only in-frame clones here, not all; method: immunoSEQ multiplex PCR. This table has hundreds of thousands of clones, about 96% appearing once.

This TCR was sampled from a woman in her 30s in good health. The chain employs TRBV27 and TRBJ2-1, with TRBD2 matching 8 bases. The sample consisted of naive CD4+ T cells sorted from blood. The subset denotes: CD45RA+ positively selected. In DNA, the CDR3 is TGTGCCACCGAGAGGACGGCGGGAGGCTCCTACAATGAGCAGTTCTTC. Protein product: CATERTAGGSYNEQFF.